What follows are 16 T cell receptor beta chains derived from one specimen sequenced in a study of shared clonotypes between healthy human individuals. Naive CD8 cells were CD45RO-negative, positively selected for CCR7, excluding terminally differentiated effector memory CD45RA+ cells. Libraries were prepared by immunoSEQ multiplex PCR; TCRdb keeps only in-frame clonotypes and omits some of them. The data show 1.5 million to 2.5 million clones, over 85% seen once. What was sequenced was naive CD8+ T cells sorted from blood. These receptors originate from a man between 18 and 29 years old in good health.

The chain carries TRBV11-2 and TRBJ2-2; D remains unclear. The germline V gene encodes CDR1 SGHAT and CDR2 FQNNGV. This CDR3 region has 12 residues. The V and J ends lost 3 bases and 6 bases respectively, with 5 bases between them. Here the CDR3 DNA reads TGTGCCAGCAGCTTCTGGGCCGGGGAGCTGTTTTTT. Translated, it gives CASSFWAGELFF.

The rearrangement uses TRBV4-2 and TRBJ1-2, with a weak D call TRBD1 (5 bases). The CDR3 totals 15 residues. V shed 0 bases and J shed 4 bases, with 12 bases lying between them. The germline V gene encodes CDR1 LGHNA and CDR2 YNFKEQ. The CDR3 nucleotides are TGTGCCAGCAGCCAAGAATGGGGGAAGGGCTATGGCTACACCTTC. Its translation is CASSQEWGKGYGYTF.

The chain links TRBV11-2 to TRBJ2-3, with 9 bases aligning to TRBD1. The CDR3 spans 16 residues. The germline V gene has CDR1 SGHAT and CDR2 FQNNGV. Losses at the gene ends were 1 base for V and 2 bases for J; bases not matched to a gene: 4. The CDR3 region has the DNA TGTGCCAGCAGCTTAGTCGGGACAGGGCTCACAGATACGCAGTATTTT. This gives the protein CASSLVGTGLTDTQYF.

This clone was seen once. This chain joins TRBV28 and TRBJ2-7; 7 bases fit TRBD1. The V and J ends lost 4 bases and 2 bases, in that order; junction bases with no gene match: 5. CDR1 and CDR2 from the germline V gene are MDHEN and SYDVKM. This CDR3 spans 14 amino acids. The CDR3 DNA sequence: TGTGCCAGCAGTTCCACAGGGGTCCCCTACGAGCAGTACTTC. Protein sequence: CASSSTGVPYEQYF.

The rearrangement links TRBV6-5 to TRBJ2-7; 7 nucleotides align to TRBD2. This CDR3 comprises 15 residues. The germline V gene encodes CDR1 MNHEY and CDR2 SVGAGI. The V segment lost 2 bases and the J segment 2 bases; nucleotides outside the gene matches: 6. In DNA, the CDR3 is TGTGCCAGCAGTTACGGCGAAGCGGGACCCTACGAGCAGTACTTC. It specifies CASSYGEAGPYEQYF.

This chain's CDR3 is CASSPGGTNTGELFF. The CDR3 nucleotides read TGCGCCAGCAGCCCGGGGGGCACGAACACCGGGGAGCTGTTTTTT. This chain links TRBV4-1 with TRBJ2-2, with D possibly matching TRBD2 (7 bases). The CDR3 consists of 15 residues. V was clipped by 4 bases and J by 0 bases, with 9 bases between them. The germline gives CDR1 MGHRA, CDR2 YSYEKL.

CDR3 coding DNA: TGTGCCAGCAGTGTCCGGGACACAGCTAACTATGGCTACACCTTC. This translates into CASSVRDTANYGYTF. V is TRBV2 and J is TRBJ1-2; tentatively, D is TRBD1 (6 bases). This CDR3 spans 15 amino acids. Trimming removed 4 bases at V and 0 bases at J, with 12 bases between. Germline V gene data show CDR1 as SNHLY and CDR2 as FYNNEI.

The rearrangement links TRBV5-5 to TRBJ2-7; no definite D call. Per the germline V gene, CDR1 is SGHKS and CDR2 is YYEKEE (reference sequence). This CDR3 region has 16 residues. V dropped 0 bases and J dropped 3 bases, with 16 bases sitting between them. CDR3: CASSLVTASPNYEQYF. CDR3 bases: TGTGCCAGCAGCTTGGTCACAGCGAGCCCCAACTACGAGCAGTACTTC.

This chain joins TRBV5-5 and TRBJ2-5, with 13 bases matching TRBD2. Germline loops: CDR1 SGHKS, CDR2 YYEKEE (reference sequence). Losses at the gene ends were 7 bases for V and 2 bases for J; bases not matched to a gene: 11. This CDR3 is built from 17 residues. CDR3 sequence (DNA): TGTGCCAGCTACGTGGTGGGACTAGCGGGAATACAAGAGACCCAGTACTTC. Translating it yields CASYVVGLAGIQETQYF.

The rearrangement joins TRBV7-2 to TRBJ2-7, with D perhaps TRBD1 or TRBD2 (5 bases each). CDR3 size: 13 residues. Germline values: CDR1 SGHTA, CDR2 FQGNSA. V shed 7 bases and J shed 3 bases, with 13 bases lying between them. The CDR3 DNA reads TGTGCCAGCAAATCCGGGACCTACTACGAGCAGTACTTC. Its protein is CASKSGTYYEQYF.

This clone has just one count. The chain carries TRBV30 and TRBJ1-5; 8 nucleotides line up with TRBD1. The germline V gene has CDR1 GTSNPN and CDR2 SVGIG (reference sequence). V lost 1 base and J lost 5; bases outside the gene matches: 7. This CDR3 has 15 residues. The DNA for the CDR3 is TGTGCCTGGAGTGACCCTGGACAGGGCTATCAGCCCCAGCATTTT. Protein sequence: CAWSDPGQGYQPQHF.

With respect to this clone: This CDR3 is also generated by other DNA sequences in the sample. The chain uses TRBV5-1 and TRBJ1-5; 7 positions agree with TRBD1. The CDR3 is 14 amino acids. V lost 0 bases and J lost 5; bases outside the gene matches: 2. Per germline, CDR1 SGHRS and CDR2 YFSETQ. CDR3 amino acids: CASSLGQGDQPQHF. For the CDR3, the DNA is TGCGCCAGCAGCTTGGGACAGGGAGATCAGCCCCAGCATTTT.

Comments on this clone: The same CDR3 is also encoded by other DNA sequences in this sample. The chain recombines TRBV9 with TRBJ2-3, with D perhaps TRBD2 (6 bases). V was clipped by 0 bases and J by 0 bases, with 8 bases between them. Germline-derived CDR1 and CDR2 are SGDLS and YYNGEE. The CDR3 has 15 residues. In nucleotides, the CDR3 is TGTGCCAGCAGCGTAGTGGGACTCAGCACAGATACGCAGTATTTT. It codes for CASSVVGLSTDTQYF.

The chain employs TRBV19 and TRBJ2-2; no definite D call. The CDR3 is 14 amino acids. Trimming removed 0 bases at V and 6 bases at J, with 8 bases between. Looked up from germline, CDR1 is LNHDA and CDR2 is SQIVND (reference sequence). The CDR3 nucleotides are TGTGCCAGTAGTATAGATCCCGGCCCCGGGGAGCTGTTTTTT. Amino acids: CASSIDPGPGELFF. The full variable domain, in which reference TRBV19 and TRBJ2-2 provide the parts outside the CDR3, is DGGITQSPKYLFRKEGQNVTLSCEQNLNHDAMYWYRQDPGQGLRLIYYSQIVNDFQKGDIAEGYSVSREKKESFPLTVTSAQKNPTAFYLCASSIDPGPGELFFGEGSRLTVL.

The rearrangement links TRBV9 to TRBJ2-7; 8 bases line up with TRBD2. The CDR3 sequence is 16 residues long. Germline V gene sequence: CDR1 SGDLS, CDR2 YYNGEE. The V gene end was trimmed by 4 bases and the J gene end by 4 bases; junction bases not matched to a gene: 13. Written as DNA, the CDR3 is TGTGCCAGCAGCTCCCCCTACGGGAGGGCCTCTTACGAGCAGTACTTC. The encoded protein is CASSSPYGRASYEQYF. Full variable domain (outside the CDR3, taken from reference TRBV9 and TRBJ2-7): DSGVTQTPKHLITATGQRVTLRCSPRSGDLSVYWYQQSLDQGLQFLIQYYNGEERAKGNILERFSAQQFPDLHSELNLSSLELGDSALYFCASSSPYGRASYEQYFGPGTRLTVT.

On this clone: This specimen includes other DNA sequences encoding the same CDR3. The V and J genes are TRBV27 and TRBJ1-3; D is undetermined. The germline V gene has CDR1 MNHEY and CDR2 SMNVEV (reference sequence). The ends were cut back, 0 bases at V and 2 bases at J, with 11 bases in the middle. The length of the CDR3 is 16 residues. The CDR3 DNA reads as TGTGCCAGCAGTTTATCGCCGGGTACTGCTGGAAACACCATATATTTT. This encodes CASSLSPGTAGNTIYF.